This T cell receptor (beta chain) comes out of a study of T-cell memory formation after mild COVID-19. Study information: TCR clusters were largely donor specific.

TCRdb used MiXCR to reprocess the 5' RACE reads, holding one entry per CDR3 protein. Altogether hundreds of thousands of distinct CDR3 sequences are present, about 15% being singletons, with the ten largest covering about 22%. Note on this clonotype: Its antigen is unidentified.

Regarding the study as a whole: Mostly located in CM and EM were contracting CD4+ clones, with contracting CD8+ clones located in EMRA. Day 37-peaking second-wave clones had unconfirmed SARS-CoV-2 specificity.

This CDR3 region has 16 residues. Germline assignment: CDR1 LGHNA and CDR2 YSLEER. Trimming took off 2 bases at V and 5 bases at J, with 18 bases between the two ends. The sequence came from a man younger than 35 who had mild COVID-19 (a few samples of this study predate the infection). Cell type and time point are not known. This chain links TRBV4-3 with TRBJ2-5; TRBD2 is a possible D gene (7 bases). The material sequenced was PBMCs or a T cell subset sorted from them (not recorded which). The DNA of the CDR3 is TGCGCCAGCAGCCAATGGGCGGGGGCGCCGTCGGAGACCCAGTACTTC. It translates to CASSQWAGAPSETQYF.